This T cell receptor (beta chain) is from a study of response to subunit inactivated influenza vaccine. Study-level points and caveats: After each seasonal influenza vaccination, few new T cells are recruited, the authors suggested.

This clonotype came up many times. What it recognizes is unknown. Germline-derived CDR1 and CDR2 are DFQATT and SNEGSKA (reference sequence). The V gene lost 6 bases and the J gene lost 0 bases, with 11 bases spanning the gap. The CDR3 spans 13 residues. Each CDR3 protein is one row after TCRdb ran MiXCR on the RT-PCR reads. The sample holds approximately 500,000 distinct CDR3 sequences, 13% seen once. This sequence was found in a man aged 50 or older who received an inactivated influenza vaccine. The rearrangement links TRBV20-1 to TRBJ1-1, with D tentatively TRBD1 (5 bases). The sequences come from PBMCs from blood, collected about 40 days after vaccination. The CDR3 region has the DNA TGCAGTGCACTGGGACGCATGAACACTGAAGCTTTCTTT. It yields the protein CSALGRMNTEAFF.